The present TCR beta chain was sequenced within a study of identical twins. Germline CDR1 is MDHEN and CDR2 is SYDVKM. V was clipped by 7 bases and J by 8 bases; unmatched bases: 14. This CDR3 comprises 15 residues. This clonotype was counted a few times. One entry per CDR3 protein results from TCRdb running MiXCR on the 5' RACE reads. The sample has about 500,000 distinct CDR3 sequences; 13% to 15% are singletons. The same data also went into a second study, on yellow fever vaccine responses in identical twins.

The receptor was isolated from a woman between 18 and 29 years old in good health. The material sequenced was CD4+ T cells sorted from blood. This chain connects TRBV28 to TRBJ2-1; TRBD2 agrees at 7 bases. CDR3 bases: TGTGCCAGCAATCCCCGTGGGGAGGGCCGGGATGAGCAGTTCTTC. Translated, it gives CASNPRGEGRDEQFF. Complete variable domain (other parts from reference TRBV28 and TRBJ2-1): DVKVTQSSRYLVKRTGEKVFLECVQDMDHENMFWYRQDPGLGLRLIYFSYDVKMKEKGDIPEGYSVSREKKERFSLILESASTNQTSMYLCASNPRGEGRDEQFFGPGTRLTVL.